Presented here are 5 T cell receptor beta chains from one specimen sequenced in a study of CD8+ T cells in alopecia areata. RNA was extracted and reverse transcribed into cDNA as the sequencing template. Sequencing was performed with immunoSEQ multiplex PCR; in TCRdb, only in-frame clones are kept and a portion is missing. Of tens of thousands of clones in the sample, around 61% were seen once. Treatment: oral pan-JAK inhibitor, 5-10 mg twice daily. The source material was CD8+ T cells sorted from blood, sampled at week 24, from a patient treated with tofacitinib. All receptors derive from a human donor with alopecia areata.

CDR3 protein: CSVDWRGNSNEQFF. In DNA, the CDR3 is TGCAGCGTTGATTGGCGGGGGAACTCCAATGAGCAGTTCTTC. This chain joins TRBV29-1 and TRBJ2-1; 7 bases match TRBD2. Germline CDR1 SQVTM, CDR2 ANQGSEA. The CDR3 is 14 residues long. Unmatched junction bases numbered 8, after V lost 3 bases and J lost 6 bases.

This clone was detected only a few times. A read error may produce the germline difference seen at one junction end. This rearrangement joins TRBV7-9 to TRBJ2-2, with D uncertain. Germline CDR1 is SEHNR and CDR2 is FQNEAQ (reference sequence). The CDR3 has 14 residues. In nucleotides, the CDR3 is TGTGCCAGCAGCTTATCCACGAAAACCGGGGAGCTGTTTTTT. This encodes CASSLSTKTGELFF.

The rearrangement joins TRBV2 to TRBJ2-5, with 9 nucleotides matching TRBD2. The CDR3 is 14 residues long. V lost 5 bases, J lost 0 bases, and 1 base stayed unmatched. Germline CDR1 SNHLY, CDR2 FYNNEI. Here the CDR3 reads CASSSGGYQETQYF. The CDR3 region has the DNA TGTGCCAGCAGTAGCGGGGGGTACCAAGAGACCCAGTACTTC. The full variable domain, in which reference TRBV2 and TRBJ2-5 provide the parts outside the CDR3, is EPEVTQTPSHQVTQMGQEVILRCVPISNHLYFYWYRQILGQKVEFLVSFYNNEISEKSEIFDDQFSVERPDGSNFTLKIRSTKLEDSAMYFCASSSGGYQETQYFGPGTRLLVL.

By its share, this clone is medium-sized. The J gene is TRBJ2-3, the V gene TRBV25-1; 13 bases are a match to TRBD2. This CDR3 has 14 amino acids. Trimming removed 8 bases from V and 2 bases from J; junction bases left unmatched: 1. The germline V gene encodes CDR1 MGHDK and CDR2 SYGVNS. CDR3 sequence: CASGTSGDTDTQYF. The CDR3 DNA is TGTGCCAGCGGGACTAGCGGGGACACAGATACGCAGTATTTT.

This clone is medium-sized by share. CDR3 amino acids: CASSWTGFYTGELFF. As DNA, the CDR3 is TGTGCCAGCAGCTGGACAGGGTTTTACACCGGGGAGCTGTTTTTT. The chain couples TRBV5-6 to TRBJ2-2; TRBD1 aligns across 8 bases. The germline V gene encodes CDR1 SGHDT and CDR2 YYEEEE. The CDR3 consists of 15 residues. The V segment lost 3 bases and the J segment 3 bases; nucleotides outside the gene matches: 4.